This TCR beta chain was sequenced for a study of OX40 agonist ivuxolimab in advanced cancers. About this clone: The antigen is not known.

Trimming removed 1 base at V and 0 bases at J, with 13 bases between. This CDR3 has 18 amino acids. Germline lookup yields CDR1 LGHNA and CDR2 YSLEER. Sequencing used immunoSEQ multiplex PCR; TCRdb keeps in-frame clones, though not all of them. The sample records 90,000 or so clones, roughly 89% being singletons. Study-wide results and limits: At 0.1 to 3.0 mg/kg, CD4+ and CD8+ blood T cells expanded clonally by week 6.

The TCR sequence derives from an adult with an advanced solid tumor such as melanoma, head and neck, liver or kidney cancer. The genes are TRBV4-3 and TRBJ2-6; no firm D call. The starting material was CD4+ or CD8+ T cells sorted from blood, obtained in a trial of the OX40 agonist ivuxolimab. The CDR3 coding sequence is TGCGCCAGCAGCCAAGTGGACGGTGCCCCCTCTGGGGCCAACGTCCTGACTTTC. Translating it yields CASSQVDGAPSGANVLTF.